Listed here is a single T cell receptor (beta chain). TCRdb's table, derived via immunoSEQ multiplex PCR, lists solely in-frame clones and lacks some. The table has about 61,000 clones, about 92% seen once. The record originates from a study of T cell changes during pregnancy in multiple sclerosis. Per the germline V gene, CDR1 is SGHNT and CDR2 is YENEEA. Trimming pared 4 bases from V and 4 bases from J, leaving 9 bases between. The CDR3 has 13 residues. Sequencing used peripheral blood, obtained in the first trimester of pregnancy. The receptor comes from a female donor in good health, enrolled as a control in a pregnancy study. This chain uses TRBV11-3 with TRBJ2-3; possibly TRBD1 for D (5 bases). CDR3 sequence reads: CASSSSRADTQYF. CDR3 DNA sequence: TGTGCCAGCAGCTCGTCCAGGGCAGATACGCAGTATTTT.